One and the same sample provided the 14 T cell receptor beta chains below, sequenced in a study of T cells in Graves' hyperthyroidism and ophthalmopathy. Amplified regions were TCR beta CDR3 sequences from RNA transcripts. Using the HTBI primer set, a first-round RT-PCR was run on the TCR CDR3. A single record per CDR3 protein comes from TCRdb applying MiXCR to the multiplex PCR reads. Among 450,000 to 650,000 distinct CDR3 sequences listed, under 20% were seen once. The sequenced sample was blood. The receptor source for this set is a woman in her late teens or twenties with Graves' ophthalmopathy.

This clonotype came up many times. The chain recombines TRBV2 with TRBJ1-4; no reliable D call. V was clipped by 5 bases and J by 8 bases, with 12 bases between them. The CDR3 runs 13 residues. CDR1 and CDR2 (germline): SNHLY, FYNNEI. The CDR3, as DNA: TGTGCCAGCAGTTATGAACGGCGGGAAAAACTGTTTTTT. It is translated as CASSYERREKLFF.

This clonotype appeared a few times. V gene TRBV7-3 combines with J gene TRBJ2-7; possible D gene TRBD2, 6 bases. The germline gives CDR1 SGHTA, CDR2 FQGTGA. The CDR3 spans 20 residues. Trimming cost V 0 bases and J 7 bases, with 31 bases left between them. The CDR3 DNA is TGTGCCAGCAGCTTAACGATGCGACTAGACACCGGGCCCGGCGCGGCTGAGCAGTACTTC. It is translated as CASSLTMRLDTGPGAAEQYF.

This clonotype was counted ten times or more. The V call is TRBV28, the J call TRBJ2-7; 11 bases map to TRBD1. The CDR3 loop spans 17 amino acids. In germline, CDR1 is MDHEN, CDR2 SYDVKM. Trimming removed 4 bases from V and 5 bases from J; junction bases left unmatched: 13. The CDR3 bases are TGTGCCAGCAGTTCCAACGTCCAGGGACAGGGGGTGAACGAGCAGTACTTC. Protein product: CASSSNVQGQGVNEQYF.

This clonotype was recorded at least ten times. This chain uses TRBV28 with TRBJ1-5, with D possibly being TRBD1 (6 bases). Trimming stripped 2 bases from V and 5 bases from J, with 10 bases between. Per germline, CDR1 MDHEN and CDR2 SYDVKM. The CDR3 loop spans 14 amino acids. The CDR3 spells CASSLGGADQPQHF. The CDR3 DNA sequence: TGTGCCAGCAGTTTAGGGGGGGCGGATCAGCCCCAGCATTTT.

The CDR3 DNA reads as TGCGCCAGCAGCTACCAGAGCTCCTACAATGAGCAGTTCTTC. Encoded protein: CASSYQSSYNEQFF. The chain links TRBV5-1 to TRBJ2-1, with D unclear. V lost 3 bases, J lost 0 bases, and 7 bases lay in between. Germline CDR1 is SGHRS and CDR2 is YFSETQ. This CDR3 has 14 residues.

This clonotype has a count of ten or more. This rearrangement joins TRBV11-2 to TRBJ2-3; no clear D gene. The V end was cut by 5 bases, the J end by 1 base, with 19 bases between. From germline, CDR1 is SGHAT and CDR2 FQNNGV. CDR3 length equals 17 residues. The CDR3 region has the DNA TGTGCCAGCAGCCCCCATTTGGGCCCGAAGGGCACAGATACGCAGTATTTT. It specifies CASSPHLGPKGTDTQYF.

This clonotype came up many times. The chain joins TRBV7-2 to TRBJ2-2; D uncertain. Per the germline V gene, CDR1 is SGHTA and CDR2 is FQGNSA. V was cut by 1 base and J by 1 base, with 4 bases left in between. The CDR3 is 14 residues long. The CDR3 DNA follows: TGTGCCAGCAGCTTAGTACAGAACACCGGGGAGCTGTTTTTT. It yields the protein CASSLVQNTGELFF. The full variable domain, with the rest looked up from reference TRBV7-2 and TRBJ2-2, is GAGVSQSPSNKVTEKGKDVELRCDPISGHTALYWYRQSLGQGLEFLIYFQGNSAPDKSGLPSDRFSAERTGGSVSTLTIQRTQQEDSAVYLCASSLVQNTGELFFGEGSRLTVL.

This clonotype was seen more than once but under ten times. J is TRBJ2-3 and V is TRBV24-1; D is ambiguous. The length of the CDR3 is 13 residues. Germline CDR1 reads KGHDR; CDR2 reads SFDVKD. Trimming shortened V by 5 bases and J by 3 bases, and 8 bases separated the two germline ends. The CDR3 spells CATSGPTTDTQYF. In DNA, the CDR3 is TGTGCCACCAGTGGCCCTACGACAGATACGCAGTATTTT.

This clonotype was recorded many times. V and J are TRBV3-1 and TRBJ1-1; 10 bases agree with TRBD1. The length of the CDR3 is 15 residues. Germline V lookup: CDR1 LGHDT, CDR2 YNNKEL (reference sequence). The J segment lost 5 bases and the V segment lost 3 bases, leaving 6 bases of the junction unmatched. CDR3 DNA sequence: TGTGCCAGCAGCCACCGACAGGGGGCAAGGACTGAAGCTTTCTTT. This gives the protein CASSHRQGARTEAFF.

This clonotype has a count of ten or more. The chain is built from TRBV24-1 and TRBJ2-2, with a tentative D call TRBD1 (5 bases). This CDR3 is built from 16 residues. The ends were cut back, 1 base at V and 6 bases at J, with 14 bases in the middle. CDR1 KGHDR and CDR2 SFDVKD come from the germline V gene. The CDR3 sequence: CATSDFAQGRAGELFF. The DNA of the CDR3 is TGTGCCACCAGTGATTTTGCGCAGGGCCGCGCCGGGGAGCTGTTTTTT.

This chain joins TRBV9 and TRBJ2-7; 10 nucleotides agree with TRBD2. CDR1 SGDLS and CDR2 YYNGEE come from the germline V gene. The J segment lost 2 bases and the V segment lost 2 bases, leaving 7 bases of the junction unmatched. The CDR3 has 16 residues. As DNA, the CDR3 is TGTGCCAGCAGCGTTAGCGGGCTAGCGGGGGCCTACGAGCAGTACTTC. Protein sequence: CASSVSGLAGAYEQYF. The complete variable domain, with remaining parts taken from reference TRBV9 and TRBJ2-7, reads DSGVTQTPKHLITATGQRVTLRCSPRSGDLSVYWYQQSLDQGLQFLIQYYNGEERAKGNILERFSAQQFPDLHSELNLSSLELGDSALYFCASSVSGLAGAYEQYFGPGTRLTVT.

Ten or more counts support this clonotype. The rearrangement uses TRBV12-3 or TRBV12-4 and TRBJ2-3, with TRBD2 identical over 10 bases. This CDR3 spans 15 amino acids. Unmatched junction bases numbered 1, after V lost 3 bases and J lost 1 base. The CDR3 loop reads CASSFLAGGTDTQYF. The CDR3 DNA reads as TGTGCCAGCAGTTTTCTAGCGGGAGGCACAGATACGCAGTATTTT.

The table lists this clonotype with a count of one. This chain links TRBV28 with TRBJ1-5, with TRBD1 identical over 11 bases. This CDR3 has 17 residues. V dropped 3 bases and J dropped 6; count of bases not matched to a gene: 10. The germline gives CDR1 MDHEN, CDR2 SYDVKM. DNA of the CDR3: TGTGCCAGCAGTTTGATTGGGTGGACAGGGGGCGGTCAGCCCCAGCATTTT. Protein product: CASSLIGWTGGGQPQHF.

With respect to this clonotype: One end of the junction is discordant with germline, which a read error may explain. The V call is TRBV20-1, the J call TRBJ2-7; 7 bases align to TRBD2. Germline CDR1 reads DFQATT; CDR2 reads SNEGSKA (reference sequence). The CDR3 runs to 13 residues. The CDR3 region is CSATSGSSYEQCF. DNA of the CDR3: TGCAGTGCTACTAGCGGTAGCTCCTACGAGCAGTGCTTC.